Described below is a single TCR beta chain sequence and its context. This specimen belongs to a study of blood T cell repertoires in COVID-19. Study details: Samples representing acute and convalescent COVID-19 were sourced from the United States, Italy and Spain.

Seattle's enrolled individuals joined amid active infection and were then monitored longitudinally. In the original workflow: Estimation of nucleated cell counts was performed using reference gene primer amplification. The table came from immunoSEQ multiplex PCR; TCRdb's copy has only in-frame clones and leaves some out. That table furnishes V, J and clone size, whereas the DNA furnished D and trimming. Among fewer than 400,000 clones, roughly 90% were seen once, and the ten largest hold under 3.5%. Germline trimming cut 7 bases from V and 5 bases from J; bases unmatched to any gene: 7. The V gene's germline CDR1 is SNHLY and CDR2 FYNNEI. The CDR3 consists of 13 residues.

The sequenced sample consisted of peripheral blood. This sequence joins TRBV2 and TRBJ2-5, with 7 bases aligning to TRBD1. This receptor was taken from a woman aged 25 to 45 with COVID-19, enrolled during active disease. The CDR3 DNA is TGTGCCAGCAACAAAGGGGGCGGGGAGACCCAGTACTTC. Protein product: CASNKGGGETQYF.